The rows below give T cell receptor beta chains drawn from one sample of a study of cytomegalovirus exposure and HLA in healthy donors. TCRdb's table, derived via immunoSEQ multiplex PCR, lists solely in-frame clones and lacks some. The sample has around 130,000 clones, 65% to 90% seen once; the top ten hold around 3%. Sample: PBMCs. Source of these receptors: a woman aged 18-29 years in good health and CMV-seropositive. Each CDR3 is given with its conserved first and last residue. The D gene is left open where the match is weak. Clone size, where shown, is once, few, many, or a class for clones that have expanded.

d_call	j_call	v_call	cdr3_length	clone_size	cdr3_aa	cdr3_nt
-	TRBJ2-2	TRBV29-1	14	-	CSVEAAGDAGELFF	TGCAGCGTTGAAGCGGCAGGGGATGCCGGGGAGCTGTTTTTT
-	TRBJ1-1	TRBV4-1	15	-	CASSQAHGVVTEAFF	TGCGCCAGCAGCCAAGCCCACGGGGTAGTCACTGAAGCTTTCTTT
TRBD1	TRBJ1-5	TRBV2	15	-	CASSEHRGGNQPQHF	TGTGCCAGCAGTGAACACAGGGGAGGCAATCAGCCCCAGCATTTT
TRBD1	TRBJ1-6	TRBV5-1	15	-	CASSQTTGDNSPLHF	TGCGCCAGCAGCCAGACCACAGGGGATAATTCACCCCTCCACTTT
-	TRBJ2-5	TRBV6-1	14	once	CASTPSRFQETQYF	TGTGCCAGCACTCCTAGCCGCTTCCAAGAGACCCAGTACTTC
-	TRBJ2-2	TRBV7-2	15	-	CASSARSSNTGELFF	TGTGCCAGCAGCGCACGGAGCTCGAACACCGGGGAGCTGTTTTTT
TRBD2	TRBJ2-7	TRBV7-7	14	-	CASSPSAGAREQYF	TGTGCTAGCAGCCCATCAGCGGGGGCACGCGAGCAGTACTTC
-	TRBJ1-1	TRBV30	10	-	CAWITSGAFF	TGTGCCTGGATTACCTCGGGTGCTTTCTTT
TRBD1	TRBJ1-4	TRBV28	13	-	CASTGQTNEKLFF	TGTGCCAGTACGGGACAGACTAATGAAAAACTGTTTTTT
TRBD2	TRBJ2-7	TRBV19	16	few	CASSAHLAGTSYEQYF	TGTGCCAGTAGTGCCCATCTAGCGGGGACCTCCTACGAGCAGTACTTC
TRBD1	TRBJ2-2	TRBV5-4	16	-	CASSLTGVIRTGELFF	TGTGCCAGCAGCTTAACAGGGGTAATACGGACCGGGGAGCTGTTTTTT
-	TRBJ1-2	TRBV4-1	13	-	CASSPLDGYGYTF	TGCGCCAGCAGCCCCCTAGACGGCTATGGCTACACCTTC
-	TRBJ2-7	TRBV6-5	14	-	CASRRERGIYEQYF	TGTGCCAGCAGGCGGGAGAGGGGGATATACGAGCAGTACTTC
TRBD2	TRBJ2-7	TRBV25-1	16	-	CASSVPGSGGRYEQYF	TGTGCCAGCAGTGTCCCGGGGAGCGGGGGAAGGTACGAGCAGTACTTC
TRBD1	TRBJ2-7	TRBV6-1	16	-	CASSEFGQGNSYEQYF	TGTGCCAGCAGTGAATTTGGACAGGGGAATTCCTACGAGCAGTACTTC
-	TRBJ2-3	TRBV29-1	10	-	CSVSVDTQYF	TGCAGCGTCTCTGTCGATACGCAGTATTTT
-	TRBJ1-6	TRBV19	14	-	CASRGAGDNSPLHF	TGTGCCAGTAGGGGGGCAGGGGACAATTCACCCCTCCACTTT
TRBD2	TRBJ2-3	TRBV30	14	-	CAWSTSGGVNTQYF	TGTGCCTGGTCGACTAGCGGGGGGGTAAATACGCAGTATTTT
-	TRBJ2-7	TRBV7-6	14	-	CASSLVYRDYEQYF	TGTGCCAGCAGCTTAGTTTACAGGGACTACGAGCAGTACTTC
-	TRBJ2-7	TRBV29-1	12	-	CSVELQGTEQYF	TGCAGCGTTGAGCTCCAGGGGACCGAGCAGTACTTC
TRBD2	TRBJ2-3	TRBV5-1	15	-	CASSVSGGITDTQYF	TGCGCCAGCAGCGTTAGCGGGGGTATCACAGATACGCAGTATTTT
-	TRBJ1-6	TRBV7-9	17	-	CASSLSSEVPYNSPLHF	TGTGCCAGCAGCTTATCTTCCGAGGTCCCCTATAATTCACCCCTCCACTTT